This T cell receptor beta chain came from a study of blood T cell repertoires in COVID-19. Overall study context: From the United States, Italy and Spain came samples of acute and convalescent COVID-19. The cDNA or gDNA used as material had been derived from T cells, B-cell-depleted T cells, or PBMCs.

This clone appeared a single time. The data were produced by immunoSEQ multiplex PCR, yet TCRdb's version contains in-frame clones alone and is incomplete. Among 130,000 to 150,000 clones listed, approximately 90% were seen once. Participants reported their clinical history, and cohort assignment relied on those reports. Each exposed participant met a COVID-19 case in the 2 weeks preceding study entry. The CDR3 spans 13 residues. In germline, CDR1 is SQVTM, CDR2 ANQGSEA. The V gene end was trimmed by 3 bases and the J gene end by 3 bases; junction bases not matched to a gene: 5. The receptor's source is a woman aged 40 to 49 who had been exposed to COVID-19. This rearrangement joins TRBV29-1 to TRBJ2-7, with TRBD1 matching 7 bases. What was sequenced was PBMCs or T cells enriched from blood (not recorded which). The CDR3 protein is CSVETPGGYEQYF. DNA of the CDR3: TGCAGCGTTGAGACCCCAGGGGGCTACGAGCAGTACTTC.